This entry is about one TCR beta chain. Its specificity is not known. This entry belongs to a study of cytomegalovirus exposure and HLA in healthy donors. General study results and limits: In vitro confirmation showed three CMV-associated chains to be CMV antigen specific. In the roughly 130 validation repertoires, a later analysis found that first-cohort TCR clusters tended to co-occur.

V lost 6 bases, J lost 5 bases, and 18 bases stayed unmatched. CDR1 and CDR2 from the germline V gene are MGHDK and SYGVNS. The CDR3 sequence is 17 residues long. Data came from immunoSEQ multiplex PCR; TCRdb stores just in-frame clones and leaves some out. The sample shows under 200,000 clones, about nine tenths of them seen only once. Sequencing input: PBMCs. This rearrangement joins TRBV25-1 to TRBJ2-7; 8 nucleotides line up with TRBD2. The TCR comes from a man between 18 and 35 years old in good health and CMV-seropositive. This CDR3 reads CASRPPVSGKSAHEQYF. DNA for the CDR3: TGTGCCAGCAGGCCCCCTGTTAGCGGGAAAAGCGCGCACGAGCAGTACTTC.